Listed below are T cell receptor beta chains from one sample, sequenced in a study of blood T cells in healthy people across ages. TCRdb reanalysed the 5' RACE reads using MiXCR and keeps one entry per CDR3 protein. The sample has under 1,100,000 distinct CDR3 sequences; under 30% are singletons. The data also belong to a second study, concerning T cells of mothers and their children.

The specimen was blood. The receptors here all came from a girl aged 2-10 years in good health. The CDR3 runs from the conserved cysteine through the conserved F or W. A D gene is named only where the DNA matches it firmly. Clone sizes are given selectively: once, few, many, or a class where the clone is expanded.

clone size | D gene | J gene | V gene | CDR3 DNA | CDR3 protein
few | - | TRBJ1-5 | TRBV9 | TGTGCCAGCAGCGTGGATCAGGGTCAGCCCCAGCATTTT | CASSVDQGQPQHF
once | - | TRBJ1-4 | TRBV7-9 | TGTGCCAGCAGCTCCTCCTCTTCCCTAGGGAATGAAAAACTGTTTTTT | CASSSSSSLGNEKLFF
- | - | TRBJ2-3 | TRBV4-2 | TGTGCCAGCAGCCAACGAAAGGCAGATACGCAGTATTTT | CASSQRKADTQYF
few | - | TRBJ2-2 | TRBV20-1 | TGCAGTGCTAGAGCCCACGGCGCGAACACCGGGGAGCTGTTTTTT | CSARAHGANTGELFF
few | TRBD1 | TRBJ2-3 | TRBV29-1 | TGCAGCGTTGAAGTAAGACAGGGGAGCACAGATACGCAGTATTTT | CSVEVRQGSTDTQYF
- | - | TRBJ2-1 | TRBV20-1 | TGCAGTGCTAGAGGGCCAGGGGAATACAATGAGCAGTTCTTC | CSARGPGEYNEQFF
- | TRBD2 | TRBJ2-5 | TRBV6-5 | TGTGCCAGCAGTTACAGTCTAGCGGGGACAATTCAAGAGACCCAGTACTTC | CASSYSLAGTIQETQYF
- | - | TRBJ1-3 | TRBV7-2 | TGTGCCAGCGGCTGGGACGGAAACACCATATATTTT | CASGWDGNTIYF
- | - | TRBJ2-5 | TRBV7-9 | TGTGCCAGCAGCTTAGTCGGTGTTGCCCTTGACTCGCAAGAGACCCAGTACTTC | CASSLVGVALDSQETQYF
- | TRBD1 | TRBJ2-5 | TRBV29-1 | TGCAGCGTTGTAACAGGGGGCTCGGAGACCCAGTACTTC | CSVVTGGSETQYF
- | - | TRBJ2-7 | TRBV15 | TGTGCCACCAGCAGAGAAGTTTACGACGAGCAGTACTTC | CATSREVYDEQYF
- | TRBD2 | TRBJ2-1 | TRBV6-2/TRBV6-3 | TGTGCCACAGGGGGAAATGGCGGGAGGGCCGATGAGCAGTTCTTC | CATGGNGGRADEQFF
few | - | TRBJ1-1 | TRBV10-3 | TGTGCCATCAGTGGAAGTACCAGGGGCACTGAAGCTTTCTTT | CAISGSTRGTEAFF
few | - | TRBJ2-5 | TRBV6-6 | TGTGCCAGCAGTTACCGCGGCGGGACCGAGACCCAGTACTTC | CASSYRGGTETQYF
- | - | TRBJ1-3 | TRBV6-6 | TGTGCCAGCAGTTACCCGAGGTCCTCTGGAAACACCATATATTTT | CASSYPRSSGNTIYF
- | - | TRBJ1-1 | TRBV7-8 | TGTGCCAGCAGCCCAAATCCCTCCATGGGGGGCACTGAAGCTTTCTTT | CASSPNPSMGGTEAFF
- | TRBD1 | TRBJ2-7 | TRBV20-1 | TGCAGTGCTAGGCCGGGGACAGGGGCTGGCGTGCAGTACTTC | CSARPGTGAGVQYF
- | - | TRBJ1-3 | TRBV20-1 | TGCAGTGCGCGGACAGCTCGTCACAACACCATATATTTT | CSARTARHNTIYF
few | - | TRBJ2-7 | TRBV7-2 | TGTGCCAGCAGCTTAGGCGCCCAGATCTACGAGCAGTACTTC | CASSLGAQIYEQYF
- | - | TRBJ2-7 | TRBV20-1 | TGCAGTGCTAGTTTCCTAGGGGCAGGGGACTACGAGCAGTACTTC | CSASFLGAGDYEQYF
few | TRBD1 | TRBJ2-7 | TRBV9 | TGTGCCAGCAGCGGGAGGACAGGGGGCTCGAACTACGAGCAGTACTTC | CASSGRTGGSNYEQYF
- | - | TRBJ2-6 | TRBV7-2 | TGTGCCAGCAGCTTACGATCCCCGGGGGCCAACGTCCTGACTTTC | CASSLRSPGANVLTF
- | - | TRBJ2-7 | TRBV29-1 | TGCAGCGTTGCATCTGCAGGGGCGTTCTACGAGCAGTACTTC | CSVASAGAFYEQYF
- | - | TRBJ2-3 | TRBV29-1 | TGCAGCGTTGAATCCCCAACAGATACGCAGTATTTT | CSVESPTDTQYF
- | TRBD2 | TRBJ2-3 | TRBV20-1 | TGCAGTGCTGTAGCCGTGGCGGGGGTCGCCACAGATACGCAGTATTTT | CSAVAVAGVATDTQYF
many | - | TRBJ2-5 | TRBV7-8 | TGTGCCAGCAGCTTAGGAGATTTAGCAGAGACCCAGTACTTC | CASSLGDLAETQYF
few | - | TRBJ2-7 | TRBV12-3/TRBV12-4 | TGTGCCAGCAGTTCCTCGGACGTCTACGAGCAGTACTTC | CASSSSDVYEQYF
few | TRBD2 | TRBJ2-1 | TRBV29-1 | TGCAGCTCCCTACCGGGAGGGCCCAATGAGCAGTTCTTC | CSSLPGGPNEQFF
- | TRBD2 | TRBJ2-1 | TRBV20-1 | TGCAGTGCTAGAGATGGGGCTAGCGGTGGTCGTGAGCAGTTCTTC | CSARDGASGGREQFF
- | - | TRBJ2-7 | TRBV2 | TGTGCCAGCAGTGAGACGGCGGACTACGAGCAGTACTTC | CASSETADYEQYF
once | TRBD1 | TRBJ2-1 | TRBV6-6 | TGTGCCAGCAGTTACGGTGGACAGGTATACAATGAGCAGCTCTTC | CASSYGGQVYNEQLF
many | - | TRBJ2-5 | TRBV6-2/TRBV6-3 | TGTGCCAGCACCACTGGAGGGGAGACCCAGTACTTC | CASTTGGETQYF
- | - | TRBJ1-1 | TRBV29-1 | TGCAGCGTTGAAGCTCGGGGCATGAACACTGAAGCTCTCTTT | CSVEARGMNTEALF
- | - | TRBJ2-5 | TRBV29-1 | TGCAGCGCCCGGATAACCCAAGAGACCCAGTACTTC | CSARITQETQYF
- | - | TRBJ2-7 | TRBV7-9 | TGTGCCAGCAGCTTGGCCTCCGGGACTCTGGGCGACGAGCAGTACTTC | CASSLASGTLGDEQYF
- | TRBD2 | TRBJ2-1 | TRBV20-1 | TGCAGTGCTTCAGCGGGGACCATTAACAATGAGCAGTTCTTC | CSASAGTINNEQFF
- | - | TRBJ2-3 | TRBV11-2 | TGTGCCAGCAGCTCCCAAACCCTTACGCAGTATTTT | CASSSQTLTQYF
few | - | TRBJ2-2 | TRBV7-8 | TGTGCCAGCAGCTTAGTGGAGACCGGGGAGCTGTTTTTT | CASSLVETGELFF
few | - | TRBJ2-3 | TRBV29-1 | TGCAGCGTCGAAGAATTTCCGGGACGAGGTTTTGCAGATACGCAGTATTTT | CSVEEFPGRGFADTQYF
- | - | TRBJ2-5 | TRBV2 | TGTGCCAGCAGTGAAGTGGTAGCGGAAGAGACCCAGTACTTC | CASSEVVAEETQYF
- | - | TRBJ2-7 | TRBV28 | TGTGCCAGCAGTGTCCAGGAATCCTACGAGCAGTACTTC | CASSVQESYEQYF
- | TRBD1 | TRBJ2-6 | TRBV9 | TGTGCCAGCAGCGTAGCAACAGGGACAGCTGGGGCCAACGTCCTGACTTTC | CASSVATGTAGANVLTF
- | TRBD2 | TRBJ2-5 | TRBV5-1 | TGCGCCAGCAGCTTGGTTCTGGCGGGAGGAGGGATGGCCTACCAAGAGACCCAGTACTTC | CASSLVLAGGGMAYQETQYF
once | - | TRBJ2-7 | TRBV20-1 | TGCAGTGCTAGATATAGCGGAGGTTACGAGCAGTACTTC | CSARYSGGYEQYF
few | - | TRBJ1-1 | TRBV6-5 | TGTGCCATCCGAAAGAACACTGAAGCTTTCTTT | CAIRKNTEAFF
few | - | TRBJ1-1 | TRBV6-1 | TGTGCCAGTGGGAAGAGGTGGCAGGCGGGGATGAACACTGAAGCTTTCTTT | CASGKRWQAGMNTEAFF
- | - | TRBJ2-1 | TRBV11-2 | TGTGCCAGCAGCTTAGATCCATTTCAGCCTGGTAACTTC | CASSLDPFQPGNF
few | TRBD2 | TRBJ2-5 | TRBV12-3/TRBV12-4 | TGTGCCAGCAGTTTAGTTGGCGGGGGGGCCGCTGAGACCCAGTACTTC | CASSLVGGGAAETQYF
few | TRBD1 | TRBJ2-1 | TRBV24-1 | TGTGCCACCAGTGATCTACAGGGGGCCCCCTACAATGAGCAGTTCTTC | CATSDLQGAPYNEQFF
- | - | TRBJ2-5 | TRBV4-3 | TGCGCCAGCAGCCAAAATCCGAGGGAGACCCAGTACTTC | CASSQNPRETQYF
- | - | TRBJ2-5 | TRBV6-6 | TGTGCCAGCAGTTATCCCACGGGTCTGACCCAGTACTTC | CASSYPTGLTQYF
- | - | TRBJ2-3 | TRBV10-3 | TGTGCCATCAGTGCAGACTCTTCTGACACAGATACGCAGTATTTT | CAISADSSDTDTQYF
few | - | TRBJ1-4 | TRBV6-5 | TGTGCCATGTGCCTGACCGTAACTAATGAAAAACTGTTTTTT | CAMCLTVTNEKLFF
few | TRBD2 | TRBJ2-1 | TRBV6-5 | TGTGCCAGTTCGGCTCGGATACTAGCGGTTTACAATGAGCAGTTCTTC | CASSARILAVYNEQFF
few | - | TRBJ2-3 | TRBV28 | TGTGCCAGCAGTTTCGGGGCAGCTAGCACAGATACGCAGTATTTT | CASSFGAASTDTQYF
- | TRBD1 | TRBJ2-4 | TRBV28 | TGTGCCAGCAGTTCGCCGGGACAGAAAAACATTCAGTACTTC | CASSSPGQKNIQYF
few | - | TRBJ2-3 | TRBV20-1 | TGCAGTGCTAGAGATCAAGCCACAGATACGCAGTATTTT | CSARDQATDTQYF
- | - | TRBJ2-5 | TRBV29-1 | TGCAGCGTCCGGGGTCAGGGGGGGAAGACCCAGTACTTC | CSVRGQGGKTQYF
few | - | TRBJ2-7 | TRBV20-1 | TGCAGTGCTCTACCACTAGACAGCTACGAGCAGTACTTC | CSALPLDSYEQYF
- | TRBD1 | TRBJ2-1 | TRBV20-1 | TGCAGTGCTATCTGGTCGGGGACAGATTACAATGAGCAGTTCTTC | CSAIWSGTDYNEQFF